The T cell receptor (beta chain) under discussion was sequenced for a study of spatial heterogeneity in lung cancer. This clonotype has at least ten counts. TCRdb analysed the 5' RACE reads with MiXCR anew, one entry per CDR3 protein. The sample lists some 34,000 distinct CDR3 sequences, roughly 7.2% seen once, with about 30% in the top ten. The CDR3 loop spans 13 amino acids. Germline loops: CDR1 DFQATT, CDR2 SNEGSKA (reference sequence). V lost 0 bases, J lost 3 bases, and 9 bases lay in between. Time point of the sample: sample taken at primary tumor resection. Specimen: PBMCs, collected at surgery. The receptor comes from a female donor with early-stage non-small cell lung cancer. The chain joins TRBV20-1 to TRBJ2-7; D gene ambiguous. CDR3 DNA: TGCAGTGCTAGAGAGCATCCCTACTACGAGCAGTACTTC. It specifies CSAREHPYYEQYF.